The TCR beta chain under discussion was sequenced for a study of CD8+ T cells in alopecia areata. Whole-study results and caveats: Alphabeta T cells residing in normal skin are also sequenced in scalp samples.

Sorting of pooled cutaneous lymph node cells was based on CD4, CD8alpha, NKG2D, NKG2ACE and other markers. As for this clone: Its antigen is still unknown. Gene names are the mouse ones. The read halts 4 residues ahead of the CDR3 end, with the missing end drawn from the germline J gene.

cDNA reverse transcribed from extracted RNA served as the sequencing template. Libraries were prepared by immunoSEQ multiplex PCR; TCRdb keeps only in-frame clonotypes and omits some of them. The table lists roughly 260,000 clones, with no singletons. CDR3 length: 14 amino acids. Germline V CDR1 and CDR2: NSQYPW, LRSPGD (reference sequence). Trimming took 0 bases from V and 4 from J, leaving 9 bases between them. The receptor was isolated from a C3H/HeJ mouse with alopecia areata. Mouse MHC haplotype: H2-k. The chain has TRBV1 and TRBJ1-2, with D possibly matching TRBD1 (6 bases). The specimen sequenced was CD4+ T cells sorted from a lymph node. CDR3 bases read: TGCACCTGCAGTGCAGATATAGGGGGCTCC. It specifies CTCSADIGGS. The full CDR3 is CTCSADIGGSDYTF. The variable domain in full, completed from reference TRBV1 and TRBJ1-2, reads VTLLEQNPRWRLVPRGQAVNLRCILKNSQYPWMSWYQQDLQKQLQWLFTLRSPGDKEVKSLPGADYLATRVTDTELRLQVANMSQGRTLYCTCSADIGGSDYTFGSGTRLLVI.